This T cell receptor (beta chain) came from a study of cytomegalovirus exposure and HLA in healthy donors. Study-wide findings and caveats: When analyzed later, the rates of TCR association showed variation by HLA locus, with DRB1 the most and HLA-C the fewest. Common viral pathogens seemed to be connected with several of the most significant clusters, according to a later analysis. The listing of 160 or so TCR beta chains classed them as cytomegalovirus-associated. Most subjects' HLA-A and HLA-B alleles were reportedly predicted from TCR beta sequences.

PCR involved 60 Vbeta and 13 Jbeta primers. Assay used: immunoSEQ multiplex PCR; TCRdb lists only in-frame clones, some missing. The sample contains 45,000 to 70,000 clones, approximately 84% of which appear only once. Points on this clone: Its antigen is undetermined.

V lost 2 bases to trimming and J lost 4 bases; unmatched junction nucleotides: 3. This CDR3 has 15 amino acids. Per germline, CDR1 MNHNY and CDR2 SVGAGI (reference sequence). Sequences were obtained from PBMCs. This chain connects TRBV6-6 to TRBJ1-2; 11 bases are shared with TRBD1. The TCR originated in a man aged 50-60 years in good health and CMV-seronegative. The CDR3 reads CASSYGTGGGYGYTF. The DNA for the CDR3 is TGTGCCAGCAGTTACGGGACAGGGGGAGGCTATGGCTACACCTTC.